These T cell receptor beta chains were read from a single sample in a study of T cell changes during pregnancy in multiple sclerosis. Sequenced by immunoSEQ multiplex PCR; TCRdb stores in-frame clones only, minus some. The table has about 69,000 clones, approximately 92% seen once. The sequencing here drew on peripheral blood, taken in the third trimester of pregnancy. The source is a female donor in good health, enrolled as a control in a pregnancy study. The CDR3 runs from the conserved cysteine through the conserved F or W.

v_call,j_call,cdr3_aa
TRBV28,TRBJ1-4,CASNPATNEKLFF
TRBV13,TRBJ1-4,CASSFGALEAGHSRLFF
TRBV6-5,TRBJ2-2,CASKRDGELFF
TRBV6-5,TRBJ2-7,CASRPTSGGAYEQYF
TRBV2,TRBJ2-1,CASSELAPSSYNEQFF
TRBV7-8,TRBJ2-7,CASSRQSGGTYEQYF
TRBV6-5,TRBJ2-1,CASSRLAGPYNEQFF
TRBV28,TRBJ2-3,CASSYGLAGGTDTQYF
TRBV6-5,TRBJ2-1,CASSTGLWGNEQFF
TRBV6-1,TRBJ1-6,CASSENQGFFSPLHF
TRBV6-1,TRBJ1-2,CASREPGQDGYTF
TRBV30,TRBJ2-1,CAWSPIAGGYNEQFF
TRBV28,TRBJ2-7,CASSQLNYEQYF
TRBV11-2,TRBJ2-1,CASSQPRTSGSYNEQFF
TRBV29-1,TRBJ2-1,CSVEGGQGASNEQFF
TRBV5-1,TRBJ2-1,CASSLGTREQFF
TRBV6-5,TRBJ1-2,CASSYVGQGAGYTF
TRBV11-2,TRBJ2-7,CASSPYRGGSYYEQYF
TRBV29-1,TRBJ2-1,CSEEQGGTYNEQFF
TRBV2,TRBJ1-4,CASSDLEGYEKLFF
TRBV5-1,TRBJ2-7,CASSFSGTAYEQYF
TRBV6-4,TRBJ2-3,CASSETSGGSDTQYF
TRBV2,TRBJ2-1,CASQYPAGGLAFF
TRBV9,TRBJ1-2,CASRGPQGGYTF
TRBV7-2,TRBJ1-1,CASSLSPSMNTEAFF
TRBV18,TRBJ2-3,CASSPRLPGGGTTDTQYF
TRBV7-2,TRBJ1-4,CASSLTGSNEKLFF
TRBV25-1,TRBJ2-3,CASSPIIGTPGQYF
TRBV9,TRBJ2-7,CASSASGGSTYEQYF
TRBV4-1,TRBJ1-5,CASSQVRGTGEPNSNQPQHF
TRBV28,TRBJ1-5,CASSLMGARGNQPQHF
TRBV10-3,TRBJ1-5,CAISESGTGPPLSQPQHF
TRBV4-1,TRBJ1-1,CASSQRDTEAFF
TRBV6-1,TRBJ2-2,CASSAPSNTGELFF
TRBV28,TRBJ2-3,CASSSPRGTSGRSTDTQYF
TRBV11-1,TRBJ2-1,CASSSPTSGNEQFF
TRBV6-6,TRBJ1-1,CASRPTGGNTEAFF
TRBV6-6,TRBJ2-1,CASSLPGGAGGGQFF
TRBV25-1,TRBJ1-2,CASSWANYGYTF
TRBV6-1,TRBJ1-4,CASIRQGGEKLFF
TRBV14,TRBJ2-1,CASSRTSGGVYNEQFF
TRBV29-1,TRBJ2-1,CSVRQGESREQFF
TRBV28,TRBJ2-2,CASSLTGGRTGELFF
TRBV5-4,TRBJ2-5,CASSAKDRLETQYF
TRBV25-1,TRBJ2-1,CASSPRRDYNEQFF
TRBV6-5,TRBJ2-7,CASSGLAGAYEQYF
TRBV2,TRBJ2-3,CASSIAGGSTDTQYF
TRBV4-1,TRBJ1-1,CASSQEGGGSYAKMNTEAFF
TRBV7-9,TRBJ2-3,CASSFSRTSRGTDTQYF
TRBV6-6,TRBJ2-7,CASSYGQGAYEQYF
TRBV6-5,TRBJ1-5,CASSYGADQPQHF
TRBV2,TRBJ2-5,CASSWDPGEKTQYF